Included here is one T cell receptor beta chain sequence, with context. Its antigen remains unidentified. No qualities accompany the bases; no much larger clone lies one base away. In the germline V gene, CDR1 corresponds to SNHLY and CDR2 to FYNNEI. Relative to germline, V is 4 bases shorter and J is 14 bases shorter, with 14 bases between their ends. CDR3 length: 11 amino acids, cysteine to phenylalanine. Only the CDR3 DNA is retained, 33 bases long and in frame from the first base. TCRbeta CDR3 regions were amplified from genomic DNA using the immunoSEQ Assay, a bias-controlled multiplex PCR. Per the authors' processing: The number of nucleated cells in each sample was estimated by amplification of reference gene primers within the assay. To quantify the absolute abundance of each unique TCRbeta CDR3 rearrangement, sequence reads were collapsed and filtered. Productive Simpson clonality was computed per sample as the square root of Simpson's diversity index over productive rearrangements. TCRdb re-hosts the immuneACCESS table, in-frame sequences only. Its copies lack some clones; in the studies checked, an unresolved V gene accounts for under half of them, and the cause for the rest is not known. V and J calls and clone size are given by that table; D and trimming were obtained from the DNA. The sample table shows fewer than 200,000 clones, and 70% to 90% are seen once. The ten biggest clones cover 9.8% of the sample.

This sample is drawn from a study of blood T cell repertoires in COVID-19 (dated by TCRdb to 2018 to 2021). Regarding the research as a whole: The collaborator samples originated in the United States, Italy and Spain and spanned the acute and convalescent phases of COVID-19. Where available, HLA class I and class II types were taken from metadata supplied by the sample provider and were not determined by assay-based typing. The repertoires were made available in a free public database intended to serve as a resource for research on the immune response to SARS-CoV-2. Nearly every sample came with metadata listing a de-identified subject ID, COVID-19 status, age in years and sex. Samples came from the ongoing ImmuneRACE study (first 160 participants) plus 1,254 subjects from 6 global collaborators. The material from the prospective study consisted of cDNA or gDNA derived from T cells, B-cell-depleted T cells, or PBMCs. The dataset comprised deeply sampled blood TCRbeta repertoires from subjects exposed to, actively infected with, or recovered from COVID-19.

General findings and caveats noted by the study authors: The amount of clinical and demographic metadata varied by source and participant and was provided uncurated.

Whole blood was collected in K2EDTA tubes by collaborating institutions according to the institutions' own protocols. For TCRbeta analysis, collaborators shipped samples as frozen whole blood, isolated PBMCs, or DNA extracted from either of those sample types. The receptor chain draws on TRBV2 and TRBJ1-2; TRBD1 could be the D gene, as 6 bases match. Sequenced sample: peripheral blood. The receptor was isolated from a woman of 80 years or more with acute or convalescent COVID-19. The CDR3 is CASSGGHLRTF. The DNA sequence follows: TGTGCCAGCAGTGGGGGACACCTCAGGACCTTC.